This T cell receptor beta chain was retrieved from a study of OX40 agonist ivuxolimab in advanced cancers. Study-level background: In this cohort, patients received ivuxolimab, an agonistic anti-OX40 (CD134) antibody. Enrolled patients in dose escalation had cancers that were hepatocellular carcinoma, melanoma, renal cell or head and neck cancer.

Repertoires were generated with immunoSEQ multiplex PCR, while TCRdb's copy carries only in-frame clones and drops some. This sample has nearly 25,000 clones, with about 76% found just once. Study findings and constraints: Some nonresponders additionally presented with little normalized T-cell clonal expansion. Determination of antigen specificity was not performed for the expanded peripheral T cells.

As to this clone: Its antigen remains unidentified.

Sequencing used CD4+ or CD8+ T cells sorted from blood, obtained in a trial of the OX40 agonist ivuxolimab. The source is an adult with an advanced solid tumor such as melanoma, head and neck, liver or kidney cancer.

CDR3 sequence: CASSLFPGHDTEAFF. The CDR3 bases are TGCGCCAGCAGCTTGTTCCCGGGGCACGACACTGAAGCTTTCTTT. The chain carries TRBV5-1 and TRBJ1-1; D is possibly TRBD1 (5 bases). This CDR3 is 15 amino acids long. Germline assignment: CDR1 SGHRS and CDR2 YFSETQ. Trimming took 1 base from V and 3 from J, leaving 13 bases between them.